The 8 T cell receptor beta chains reported below all come from one sample, sequenced in a study of blood T cell repertoires in COVID-19. The table came from immunoSEQ multiplex PCR; TCRdb's copy has only in-frame clones and leaves some out. The sample shows 140,000 to 150,000 clones, roughly 90% of them seen only once. Sequenced input: peripheral blood. These receptors were collected from a human donor in a cohort sampled during active COVID-19.

This rearrangement joins TRBV7-2 to TRBJ1-4; a possible D gene is TRBD1 (5 bases). The CDR3 contains 15 residues. Deletions cut 0 bases from V and 4 bases from J, with 9 bases between. CDR1 is SGHTA and CDR2 is FQGNSA in the germline V gene. The CDR3 bases are TGTGCCAGCAGCTTAGCGCGGCAGGGTAATGAAAAACTGTTTTTT. Translation: CASSLARQGNEKLFF. Based on the CDR3 plus reference TRBV7-2 and TRBJ1-4, the full variable domain is GAGVSQSPSNKVTEKGKDVELRCDPISGHTALYWYRQSLGQGLEFLIYFQGNSAPDKSGLPSDRFSAERTGGSVSTLTIQRTQQEDSAVYLCASSLARQGNEKLFFGSGTQLSVL.

This chain links TRBV6-2 or TRBV6-3 with TRBJ2-1; unclear D gene. Per germline, CDR1 MNHEY and CDR2 SVGEGT. The CDR3 runs to 14 residues. Trimming left V 3 bases short and J 0 bases short, with 6 bases between. The CDR3 DNA reads TGTGCCAGCAGTTATCTTAGCTCCTACAATGAGCAGTTCTTC. It is translated as CASSYLSSYNEQFF.

The CDR3 DNA follows: TGCAGTGCGAGTCCTCATGAAAGTCGGGGAGAAAAACTGTTTTTT. It codes for CSASPHESRGEKLFF. The chain carries TRBV20-1 and TRBJ1-4, with D uncertain. Trimming shortened V by 6 bases and J by 8 bases, and 22 bases separated the two germline ends. The CDR3 runs to 15 residues. Germline V gene sequence: CDR1 DFQATT, CDR2 SNEGSKA (reference sequence).

The J gene is TRBJ2-7, the V gene TRBV11-3; TRBD1 matches at 8 bases. V was pared by 5 bases and J by 6 bases, with 3 bases of the junction left unmatched. From germline, CDR1 is SGHNT and CDR2 YENEEA. The CDR3 spans 12 residues. The CDR3 sequence is CASSATGGEQYF. The CDR3, as DNA: TGTGCCAGCAGCGCCACAGGGGGCGAGCAGTACTTC.

This chain connects TRBV24-1 to TRBJ2-7; 9 nucleotides match TRBD1. CDR1 is KGHDR, CDR2 SFDVKD, per germline. The V gene end was trimmed by 3 bases and the J gene end by 0 bases; junction bases not matched to a gene: 2. There are 15 residues in the CDR3. The CDR3 protein is CATSDPDRGSYEQYF. CDR3 bases: TGTGCCACCAGTGATCCGGACAGGGGCTCCTACGAGCAGTACTTC.

This clone was observed a few times. V is TRBV4-3 and J is TRBJ2-1; possible D gene TRBD2, 6 bases. V shed 0 bases and J shed 8 bases, with 11 bases lying between them. CDR1 and CDR2 from the germline V gene are LGHNA and YSLEER. The CDR3 length is 14 residues. The CDR3, as DNA: TGCGCCAGCAGCCAAGAGTTCGGGAGCTATGAGCAGTTCTTC. It encodes CASSQEFGSYEQFF.

This clone is a singleton in its sample. This chain links TRBV19 with TRBJ2-1; no reliable D call. V was cut by 9 bases and J by 5 bases, with 8 bases left in between. CDR3 length: 11 amino acids. Germline lookup yields CDR1 LNHDA and CDR2 SQIVND (reference sequence). The CDR3 sequence: CASKRNNEQFF. The CDR3 DNA sequence: TGTGCCAGCAAGAGAAACAATGAGCAGTTCTTC.

The V gene is TRBV3-1 (or the pseudogene TRBV3-2), the J gene TRBJ2-2, with D possibly matching TRBD1 (6 bases). The V and J ends lost 4 bases and 3 bases respectively, with 18 bases between them. The V gene's germline CDR1 is LGHDT and CDR2 YNNKEL (reference sequence). The CDR3 runs 17 residues. The CDR3 DNA reads as TGTGCCAGCAGCCCTCCCAGGTACAGGGCGTACACCGGGGAGCTGTTTTTT. Its translation is CASSPPRYRAYTGELFF.